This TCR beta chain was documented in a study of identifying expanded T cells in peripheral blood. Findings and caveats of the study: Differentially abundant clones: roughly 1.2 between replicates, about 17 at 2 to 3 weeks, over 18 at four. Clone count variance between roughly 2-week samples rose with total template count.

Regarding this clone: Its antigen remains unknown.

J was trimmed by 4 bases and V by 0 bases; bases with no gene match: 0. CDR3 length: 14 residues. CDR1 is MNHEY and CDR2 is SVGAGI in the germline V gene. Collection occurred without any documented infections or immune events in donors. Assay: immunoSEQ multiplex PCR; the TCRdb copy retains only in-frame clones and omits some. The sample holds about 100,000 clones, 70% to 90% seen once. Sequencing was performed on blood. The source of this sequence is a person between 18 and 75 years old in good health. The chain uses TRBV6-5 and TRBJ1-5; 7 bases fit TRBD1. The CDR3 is CASSYSQGNQPQHF. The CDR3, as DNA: TGTGCCAGCAGTTACTCACAGGGGAATCAGCCCCAGCATTTT.